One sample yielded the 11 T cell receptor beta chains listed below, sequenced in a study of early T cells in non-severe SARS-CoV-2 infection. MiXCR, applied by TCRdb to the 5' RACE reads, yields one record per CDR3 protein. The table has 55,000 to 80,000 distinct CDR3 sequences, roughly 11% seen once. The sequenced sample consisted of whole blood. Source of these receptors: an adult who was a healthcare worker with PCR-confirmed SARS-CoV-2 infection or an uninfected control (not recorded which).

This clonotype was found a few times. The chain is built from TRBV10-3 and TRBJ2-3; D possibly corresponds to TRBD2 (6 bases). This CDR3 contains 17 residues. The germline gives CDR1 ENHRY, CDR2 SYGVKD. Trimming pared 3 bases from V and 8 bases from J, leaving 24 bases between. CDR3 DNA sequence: TGTGCCATCAGTGACACGGCGGCGGGGACCCAAGATTCTACGCAGTATTTT. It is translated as CAISDTAAGTQDSTQYF.

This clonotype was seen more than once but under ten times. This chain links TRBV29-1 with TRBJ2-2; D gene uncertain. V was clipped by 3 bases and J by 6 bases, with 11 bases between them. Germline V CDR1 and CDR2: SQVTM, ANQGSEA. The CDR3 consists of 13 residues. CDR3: CSVEGRYPGELFF. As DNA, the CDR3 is TGCAGCGTTGAGGGCAGGTACCCCGGGGAGCTGTTTTTT.

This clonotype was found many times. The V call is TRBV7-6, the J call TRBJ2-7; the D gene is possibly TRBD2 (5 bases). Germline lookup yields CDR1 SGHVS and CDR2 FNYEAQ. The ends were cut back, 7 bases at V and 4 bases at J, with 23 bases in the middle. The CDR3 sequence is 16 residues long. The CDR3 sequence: CASKGAGPLSGYEQYF. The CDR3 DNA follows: TGTGCCAGCAAGGGCGCGGGCCCACTCTCTGGGTACGAGCAGTACTTC.

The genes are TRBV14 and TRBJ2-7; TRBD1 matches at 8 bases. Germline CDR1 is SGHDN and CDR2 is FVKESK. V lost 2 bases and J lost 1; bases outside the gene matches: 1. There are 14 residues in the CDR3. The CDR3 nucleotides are TGTGCCAGCAGCCAAAGACAGGGGTCCTACGAGCAGTACTTC. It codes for CASSQRQGSYEQYF.

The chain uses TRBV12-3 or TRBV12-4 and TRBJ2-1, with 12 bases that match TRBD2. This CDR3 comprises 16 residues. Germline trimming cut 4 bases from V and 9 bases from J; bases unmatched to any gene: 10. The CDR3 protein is CASSSATSGGEAEQFF. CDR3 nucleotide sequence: TGTGCCAGCAGTTCCGCGACTAGCGGGGGTGAGGCTGAGCAGTTCTTC.

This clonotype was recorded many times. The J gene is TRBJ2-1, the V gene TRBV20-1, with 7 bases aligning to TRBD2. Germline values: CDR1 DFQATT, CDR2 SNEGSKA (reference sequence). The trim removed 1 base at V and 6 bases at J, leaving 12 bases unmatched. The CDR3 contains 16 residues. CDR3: CSARGSSSPSGNEQFF. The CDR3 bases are TGCAGTGCTAGAGGGTCTAGCTCCCCTAGCGGCAATGAGCAGTTCTTC.

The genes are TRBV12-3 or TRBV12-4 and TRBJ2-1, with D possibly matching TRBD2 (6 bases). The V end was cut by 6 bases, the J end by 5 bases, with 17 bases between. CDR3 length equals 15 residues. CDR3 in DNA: TGTGCCAGCAGCCCCGGGACTTGGGTAAACAATGAGCAGTTCTTC. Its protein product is CASSPGTWVNNEQFF.

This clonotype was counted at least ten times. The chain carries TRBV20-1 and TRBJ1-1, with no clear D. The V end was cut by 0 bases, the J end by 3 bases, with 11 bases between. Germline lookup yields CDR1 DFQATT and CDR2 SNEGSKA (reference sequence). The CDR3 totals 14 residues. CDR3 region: CSARDRVQHTEAFF. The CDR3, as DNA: TGCAGTGCTAGAGATCGTGTCCAGCACACTGAAGCTTTCTTT.

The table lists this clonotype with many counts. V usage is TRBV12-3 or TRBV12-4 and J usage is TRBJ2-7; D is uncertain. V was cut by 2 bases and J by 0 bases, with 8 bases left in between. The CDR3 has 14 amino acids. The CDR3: CASSLMLSSYEQYF. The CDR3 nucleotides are TGTGCCAGCAGTTTAATGCTGAGCTCCTACGAGCAGTACTTC.

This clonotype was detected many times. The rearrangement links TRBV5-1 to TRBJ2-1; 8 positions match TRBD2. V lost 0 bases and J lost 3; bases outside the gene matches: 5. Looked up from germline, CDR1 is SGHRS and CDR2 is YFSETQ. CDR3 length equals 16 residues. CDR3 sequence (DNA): TGCGCCAGCAGCTTGGGAGCGGGAGCTCTCTACAATGAGCAGTTCTTC. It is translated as CASSLGAGALYNEQFF.

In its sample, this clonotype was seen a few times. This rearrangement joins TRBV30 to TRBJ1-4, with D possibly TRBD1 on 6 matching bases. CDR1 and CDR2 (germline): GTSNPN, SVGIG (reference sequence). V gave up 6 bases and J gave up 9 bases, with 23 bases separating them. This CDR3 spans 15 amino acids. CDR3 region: CACPRGGAGRKKLFF. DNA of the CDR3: TGTGCCTGCCCCCGCGGGGGGGCCGGAAGGAAAAAACTGTTTTTT.